The 10 T cell receptor beta chains presented below share a single source sample, sequenced in a study of shared clonotypes between healthy human individuals. Using immunoSEQ multiplex PCR, the repertoire was profiled, and TCRdb retains in-frame clones only, with some absent. The data contain over a million clones, 98% to 99% of them singletons. The sample was naive CD4+ T cells sorted from blood. The sample's subset: CD45RA+ positively selected. These receptors originate from a young man in good health.

V is TRBV6-6 and J is TRBJ1-1; maybe TRBD1 (5 bases). The V gene's germline CDR1 is MNHNY and CDR2 SVGAGI (reference sequence). Trimming left V 2 bases short and J 1 base short, with 11 bases between. There are 15 residues in the CDR3. The chain's CDR3 is CASSYRRGENTEAFF. DNA of the CDR3: TGTGCCAGCAGTTACCGGAGAGGGGAGAACACTGAAGCTTTCTTT.

This chain connects TRBV6-1 to TRBJ2-7; D is unclear. The germline gives CDR1 MNHNS, CDR2 SASEGT. Trimming took off 5 bases at V and 3 bases at J, with 14 bases between the two ends. The CDR3 contains 14 residues. The CDR3 loop is CASSPRHQDYEQYF. CDR3 bases: TGTGCCAGCAGTCCCCGACACCAGGACTACGAGCAGTACTTC.

The rearrangement uses TRBV6-5 and TRBJ1-4, with 7 bases matching TRBD1. With 3 bases clipped from V and 3 bases from J, the junction kept 7 bases outside the gene matches. CDR3 length equals 16 residues. The germline gives CDR1 MNHEY, CDR2 SVGAGI. The CDR3 spells CASSYAGGRANEKLFF. The CDR3 nucleotides read TGTGCCAGCAGTTATGCAGGGGGTCGGGCTAATGAAAAACTGTTTTTT.

This chain uses TRBV6-6 with TRBJ1-1, with D maybe TRBD1 (6 bases). This CDR3 region has 15 residues. The germline V gene encodes CDR1 MNHNY and CDR2 SVGAGI (reference sequence). V dropped 4 bases and J dropped 0 bases, with 12 bases sitting between them. The CDR3 DNA follows: TGTGCCAGCAGTTTGACCGGGACATTGAACACTGAAGCTTTCTTT. Amino acids: CASSLTGTLNTEAFF.

The rearrangement joins TRBV29-1 to TRBJ2-3, with 10 positions matching TRBD1. Per germline, CDR1 SQVTM and CDR2 ANQGSEA. The CDR3 is made up of 14 amino acids. V gave up 4 bases and J gave up 4 bases; unmatched junction bases: 5. CDR3 sequence reads: CSVGQGALPDTQYF. The CDR3 nucleotides read TGCAGCGTTGGACAGGGGGCGCTTCCAGATACGCAGTATTTT.

J is TRBJ2-7 and V is TRBV28, with D perhaps matching TRBD1 (6 bases). Germline loops: CDR1 MDHEN, CDR2 SYDVKM. V lost 5 bases to trimming and J lost 4 bases, with 9 bases between them. The CDR3 extends over 12 amino acids. DNA of the CDR3: TGTGCCAGCAGTAACAGGGTTTACGAGCAGTACTTC. Translated: CASSNRVYEQYF.

This chain joins TRBV9 and TRBJ2-2; no clear D gene. The germline gives CDR1 SGDLS, CDR2 YYNGEE. Trimming stripped 4 bases from V and 2 bases from J, with 9 bases between. The CDR3 runs to 14 residues. As DNA, the CDR3 is TGTGCCAGCAGCTCCCGGACCAACACCGGGGAGCTGTTTTTT. Protein sequence: CASSSRTNTGELFF.

The V gene is TRBV7-2, the J gene TRBJ1-4; D gene ambiguous. This CDR3 is built from 14 residues. Germline CDR1 SGHTA, CDR2 FQGNSA. V was shortened by 5 bases and J by 4 bases, with 11 bases between the two germline ends. CDR3 region: CASSPTAGNEKLFF. Written as DNA, the CDR3 is TGTGCCAGCAGCCCTACAGCGGGTAATGAAAAACTGTTTTTT.

This rearrangement joins TRBV5-6 to TRBJ1-5; no clear D. The CDR3 length is 14 residues. Germline V gene data show CDR1 as SGHDT and CDR2 as YYEEEE. V lost 1 base and J 5 bases, leaving 10 bases between the germline ends. For the CDR3, the DNA is TGTGCCAGCAGCTTGTACAGTCGGGATCAGCCCCAGCATTTT. Translation gives CASSLYSRDQPQHF. Full variable domain (remainder filled in from reference TRBV5-6 and TRBJ1-5): DAGVTQSPTHLIKTRGQQVTLRCSPKSGHDTVSWYQQALGQGPQFIFQYYEEEERQRGNFPDRFSGHQFPNYSSELNVNALLLGDSALYLCASSLYSRDQPQHFGDGTRLSIL.

This clone was seen a single time. The rearrangement links TRBV6-4 to TRBJ2-1; possibly TRBD1 or TRBD2 for D (6 bases each). CDR1 is MRHNA, CDR2 SNTAGT, per germline. Trimming removed 6 bases from V and 8 bases from J, with 8 bases in between. The CDR3 covers 11 residues. The CDR3 sequence is CASREGDEQFF. CDR3 nucleotide sequence: TGTGCCAGCAGGGAGGGGGATGAGCAGTTCTTC.